These T cell receptor beta chains were read from a single sample in a study of T cell responses to AZD1222 COVID-19 vaccine. The assay was immunoSEQ multiplex PCR, and TCRdb's table has in-frame clones only and misses some. Of 150,000 to 180,000 clones listed, around nine tenths are singletons. Material: peripheral blood, obtained 28 days after the second AZD1222 dose. The origin of the receptors is an adult who received the AZD1222 COVID-19 vaccine. Each CDR3 is given without its conserved first and last residue. D genes are given only for firm matches.

>TRBD2|TRBJ2-1|TRBV3-1/TRBV3-2
ASSQGGLAGGNEQF
>-|TRBJ1-2|TRBV6-6
ASSLDGNYGYT
>-|TRBJ2-5|TRBV28
ASSLSGTTKTQY
>TRBD2|TRBJ2-1|TRBV7-6
ASSRSGSRSYNEQF
>-|TRBJ2-1|TRBV10-1
ASSGTGEGPYEQF
>TRBD1|TRBJ2-7|TRBV7-8
ASSLAEPGQGYEQY
>-|TRBJ1-5|TRBV21-1
ASKRDASPSNQPQH
>-|TRBJ2-3|TRBV30
AWRELGGTQY
>-|TRBJ1-5|TRBV18
ASSPGPTGNQPQH
>TRBD2|TRBJ2-1|TRBV4-2
ASSLIGFQRGNEQF
>-|TRBJ2-1|TRBV11-3
ASSLALLDEQF
>TRBD1|TRBJ1-4|TRBV28
ASSLTGQGRENEKLF
>-|TRBJ2-2|TRBV9
ASSPQGRWGTGELF
>-|TRBJ1-5|TRBV19
ASIQPQH
>TRBD1|TRBJ2-6|TRBV19
ASSVGQGLAGANVLT
>-|TRBJ2-2|TRBV10-1
ASSEYFTGELF
>-|TRBJ2-1|TRBV11-3
ASSLDGRQAHNEQF
>TRBD2|TRBJ2-3|TRBV18
ASSLSSGISDTQY
>TRBD1|TRBJ2-4|TRBV27
ASSSQGARNSIAKNIQY
>-|TRBJ1-6|TRBV30
AWSVMGKSSYNSPLH
>-|TRBJ1-1|TRBV28
ASSLGRAWGEAF
>-|TRBJ1-5|TRBV5-6
ASTVSGLSNQPQH
>-|TRBJ2-7|TRBV7-8
ASSFGGGEQY
>-|TRBJ2-2|TRBV27
ASRPTGNTGELF
>TRBD2|TRBJ2-3|TRBV5-1
ASRSPGTSGTPTSTDTQY
>-|TRBJ1-5|TRBV7-8
ASSLAGLSNQPQH
>-|TRBJ1-6|TRBV28
ASSFLPSSYNSPLH
>TRBD2|TRBJ2-1|TRBV2
ETGGSFLNEQF
>-|TRBJ1-1|TRBV28
ASTPHEGGTEAF
>-|TRBJ1-5|TRBV7-2
ASSRNSNQPQH
>TRBD1|TRBJ1-2|TRBV9
ASSTDRGRSYGYT
>-|TRBJ1-6|TRBV29-1
SVGPAPGSPLH
>TRBD1|TRBJ2-1|TRBV6-5
ASRTGQAYNEQF
>TRBD1|TRBJ1-1|TRBV5-4
ASSSPGTGFGEAF
>-|TRBJ1-5|TRBV7-9
ASSPSGANQPQH
>TRBD1|TRBJ1-2|TRBV6-5
ASKLTGGAGYGYT
>-|TRBJ2-3|TRBV6-5
ASSPGVTDTQY
>-|TRBJ2-1|TRBV11-2
ASSARLEPYNEQF
>TRBD2|TRBJ2-1|TRBV4-1
ASSQGLAGGPGSYNEQF
>TRBD1|TRBJ2-7|TRBV7-3
ASSPTGTGNSYEQY
>TRBD2|TRBJ2-1|TRBV27
ASSLGLAGGPINEQF
>-|TRBJ1-2|TRBV6-1
ASSEGGGNYGYT
>TRBD1|TRBJ1-4|TRBV12-5
ASGLDPTGTGGEKLF
>-|TRBJ1-3|TRBV7-9
ASSLAPGQDENTIY
>TRBD2|TRBJ2-1|TRBV6-2/TRBV6-3
ASSPLAGYGNEQF
>TRBD1|TRBJ2-7|TRBV4-1
ASSIPPGQGIHEQY
>-|TRBJ1-1|TRBV10-3
AISESGRQSDEAF
>TRBD2|TRBJ2-2|TRBV29-1
SASGSSGRAPGELF
>-|TRBJ1-2|TRBV4-1
ASSQGRGMGYGYT
>-|TRBJ1-4|TRBV5-1
ASSFSGDGEKLF
>TRBD1|TRBJ1-5|TRBV6-6
ASSPPGQRNQPQH
>-|TRBJ1-3|TRBV11-3
ASSQTGISGNTIY
>TRBD1|TRBJ2-3|TRBV18
ASSTGTGDTDTQY
>-|TRBJ1-6|TRBV9
ASSVGSGSYNSPLH
>TRBD1|TRBJ2-7|TRBV19
ASSIGDRDTEQY
>-|TRBJ2-3|TRBV5-1
ASSFNTDTQY
>-|TRBJ1-1|TRBV19
ASSTPVWGNTEAF
>-|TRBJ1-6|TRBV28
ASSFRQLNSPLH
>TRBD2|TRBJ2-1|TRBV2
ASRGGINNEQF
>-|TRBJ2-3|TRBV24-1
ATSGDWRGISTDTQY